The present entry profiles one TCR beta chain with its context. V lost 4 bases and J lost 4, with 13 bases in between. Germline-derived CDR1 and CDR2 are SGHTA and FQGNSA. CDR3 size: 14 residues. The record originates from a study of CD8+ T cells in alopecia areata. Overall study: Those patients who were treated received oral tofacitinib, which was given at 5 to 10 mg twice daily for moderate-to-severe alopecia areata.

In alopecia areata patients, both lesional scalp punch biopsies and peripheral blood were collected. CD4+ and CD8+ T cells were sorted from PBMCs stained for CD3, CD4 and CD8. As the sequencing template, cDNA was produced by extracting RNA and reverse transcribing it. Repertoires were generated with immunoSEQ multiplex PCR, while TCRdb's copy carries only in-frame clones and drops some. The sample records over 110,000 clones, approximately 50% being singletons. The sample consisted of CD4+ T cells sorted from blood, taken at week 0. The rearrangement uses TRBV7-2 and TRBJ1-1, with D maybe TRBD1 (6 bases). The clonotype was recovered from a human donor with alopecia areata. Here the CDR3 reads CASSSQQGITEAFF. The CDR3, as DNA: TGTGCCAGCAGCTCCCAACAGGGAATCACTGAAGCTTTCTTT. The variable domain in full, completed from reference TRBV7-2 and TRBJ1-1, reads GAGVSQSPSNKVTEKGKDVELRCDPISGHTALYWYRQSLGQGLEFLIYFQGNSAPDKSGLPSDRFSAERTGGSVSTLTIQRTQQEDSAVYLCASSSQQGITEAFFGQGTRLTVV.